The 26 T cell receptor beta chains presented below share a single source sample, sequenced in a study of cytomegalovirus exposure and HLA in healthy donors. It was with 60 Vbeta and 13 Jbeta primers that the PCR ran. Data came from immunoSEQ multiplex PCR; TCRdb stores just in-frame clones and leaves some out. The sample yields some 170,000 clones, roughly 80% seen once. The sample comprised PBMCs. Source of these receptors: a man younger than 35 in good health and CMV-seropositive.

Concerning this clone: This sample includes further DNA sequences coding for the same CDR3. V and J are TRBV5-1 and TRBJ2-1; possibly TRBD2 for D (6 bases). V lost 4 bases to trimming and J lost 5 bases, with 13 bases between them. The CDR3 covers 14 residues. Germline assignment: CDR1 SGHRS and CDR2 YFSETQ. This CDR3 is CASSLLWGDNEQFF. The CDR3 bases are TGCGCCAGCAGCCTATTGTGGGGGGACAATGAGCAGTTCTTC.

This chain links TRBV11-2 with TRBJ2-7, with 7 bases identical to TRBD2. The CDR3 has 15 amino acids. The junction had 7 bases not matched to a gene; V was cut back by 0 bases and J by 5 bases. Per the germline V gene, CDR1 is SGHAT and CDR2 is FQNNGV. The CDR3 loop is CASSLDWGGINEQYF. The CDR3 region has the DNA TGTGCCAGCAGCTTAGATTGGGGGGGTATCAACGAGCAGTACTTC.

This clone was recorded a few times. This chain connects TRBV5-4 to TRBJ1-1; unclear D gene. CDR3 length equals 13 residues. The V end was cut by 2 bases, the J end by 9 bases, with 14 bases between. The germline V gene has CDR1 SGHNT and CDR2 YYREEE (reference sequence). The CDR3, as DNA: TGTGCCAGCAGCTTTAGTATTTCCAAGAAAGCTTTCTTT. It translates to CASSFSISKKAFF.

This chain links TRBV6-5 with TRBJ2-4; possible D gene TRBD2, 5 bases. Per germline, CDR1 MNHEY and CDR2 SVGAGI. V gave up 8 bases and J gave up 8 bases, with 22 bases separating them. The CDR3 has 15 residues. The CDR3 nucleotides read TGTGCCAGCGCTATAGTAGGGCCGGGATCGGACATTCAGTACTTC. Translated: CASAIVGPGSDIQYF.

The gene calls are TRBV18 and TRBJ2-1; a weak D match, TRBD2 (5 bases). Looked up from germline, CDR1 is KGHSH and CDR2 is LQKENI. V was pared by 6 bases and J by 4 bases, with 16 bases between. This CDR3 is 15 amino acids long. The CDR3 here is CASSTTDGDYNEQFF. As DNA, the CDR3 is TGTGCCAGCTCCACGACTGACGGGGATTACAATGAGCAGTTCTTC.

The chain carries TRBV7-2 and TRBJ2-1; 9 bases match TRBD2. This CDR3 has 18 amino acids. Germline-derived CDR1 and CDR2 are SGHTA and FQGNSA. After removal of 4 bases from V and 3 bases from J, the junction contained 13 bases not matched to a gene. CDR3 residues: CASSSAASGRSFYNEQFF. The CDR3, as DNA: TGTGCCAGCAGCTCAGCCGCGAGCGGGAGGTCTTTCTACAATGAGCAGTTCTTC.

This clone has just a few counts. The CDR3 DNA is TGTGCCAGCAGCGTCGGGACTAGTCCGTCCGGGGAGCTGTTTTTT. As protein: CASSVGTSPSGELFF. This chain connects TRBV9 to TRBJ2-2; 8 nucleotides line up with TRBD2. Germline CDR1 and CDR2: SGDLS and YYNGEE. The V gene end was trimmed by 2 bases and the J gene end by 6 bases; junction bases not matched to a gene: 6. The CDR3 spans 15 residues.

The CDR3 nucleotides are TGTGCCAGCAGTTATGGAGATATCGGGGAGCTGTTTTTT. This gives the protein CASSYGDIGELFF. The chain employs TRBV6-6 and TRBJ2-2, with D unresolved. In germline, CDR1 is MNHNY, CDR2 SVGAGI (reference sequence). CDR3 length: 13 residues. The V end was cut by 3 bases, the J end by 7 bases, with 9 bases between.

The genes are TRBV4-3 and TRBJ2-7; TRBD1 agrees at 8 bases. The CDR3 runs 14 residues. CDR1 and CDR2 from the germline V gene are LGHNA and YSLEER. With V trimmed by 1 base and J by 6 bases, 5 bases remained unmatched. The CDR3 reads CASSQGQGAGEQYF. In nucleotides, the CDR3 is TGCGCCAGCAGCCAAGGTCAGGGGGCCGGCGAGCAGTACTTC.

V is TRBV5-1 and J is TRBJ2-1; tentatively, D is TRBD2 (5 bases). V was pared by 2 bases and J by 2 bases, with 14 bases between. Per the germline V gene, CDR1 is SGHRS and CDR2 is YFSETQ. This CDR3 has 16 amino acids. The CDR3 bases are TGCGCCAGCAGCTTTGATGGACTGACTACCTACAATGAGCAGTTCTTC. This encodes CASSFDGLTTYNEQFF. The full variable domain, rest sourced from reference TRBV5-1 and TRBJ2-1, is KAGVTQTPRYLIKTRGQQVTLSCSPISGHRSVSWYQQTPGQGLQFLFEYFSETQRNKGNFPGRFSGRQFSNSRSEMNVSTLELGDSALYLCASSFDGLTTYNEQFFGPGTRLTVL.

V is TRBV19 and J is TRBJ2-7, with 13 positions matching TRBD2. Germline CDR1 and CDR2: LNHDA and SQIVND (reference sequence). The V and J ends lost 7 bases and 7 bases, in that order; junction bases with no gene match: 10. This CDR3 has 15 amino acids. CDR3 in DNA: TGTGCCAGTACCCAGGGGACTAGCGGGACTCCTGAGCAGTACTTC. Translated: CASTQGTSGTPEQYF. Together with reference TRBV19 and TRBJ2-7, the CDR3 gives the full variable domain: DGGITQSPKYLFRKEGQNVTLSCEQNLNHDAMYWYRQDPGQGLRLIYYSQIVNDFQKGDIAEGYSVSREKKESFPLTVTSAQKNPTAFYLCASTQGTSGTPEQYFGPGTRLTVT.

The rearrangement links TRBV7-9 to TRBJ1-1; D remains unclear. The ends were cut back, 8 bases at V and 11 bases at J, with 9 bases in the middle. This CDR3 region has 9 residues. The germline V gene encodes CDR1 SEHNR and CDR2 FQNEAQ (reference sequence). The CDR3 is CASGGWAFF. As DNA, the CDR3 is TGTGCCAGCGGAGGGTGGGCTTTCTTT. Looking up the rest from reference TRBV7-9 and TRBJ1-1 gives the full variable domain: DTGVSQNPRHKITKRGQNVTFRCDPISEHNRLYWYRQTLGQGPEFLTYFQNEAQLEKSRLLSDRFSAERPKGSFSTLEIQRTEQGDSAMYLCASGGWAFFGQGTRLTVV.

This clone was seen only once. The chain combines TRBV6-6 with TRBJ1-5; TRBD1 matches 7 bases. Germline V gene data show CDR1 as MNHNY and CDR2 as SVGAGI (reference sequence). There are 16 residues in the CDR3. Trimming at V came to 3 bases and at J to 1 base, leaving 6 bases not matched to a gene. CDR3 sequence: CASSYLQGVSNQPQHF. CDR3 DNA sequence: TGTGCCAGCAGTTATCTTCAGGGGGTGAGCAATCAGCCCCAGCATTTT.

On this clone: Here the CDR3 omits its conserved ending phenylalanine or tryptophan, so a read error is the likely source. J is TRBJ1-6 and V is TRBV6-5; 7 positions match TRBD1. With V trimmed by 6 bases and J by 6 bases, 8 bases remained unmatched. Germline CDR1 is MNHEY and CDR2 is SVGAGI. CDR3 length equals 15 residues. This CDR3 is CASSYRQGPNSPLHL. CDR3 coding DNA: TGTGCCAGCAGCTACAGACAGGGACCTAATTCACCCCTCCACCTT.

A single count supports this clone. The CDR3 region is CASSLSGLPSGNTIYF. The CDR3 bases are TGCGCCAGCAGCTTGTCAGGGCTTCCCTCTGGAAACACCATATATTTT. V is TRBV5-1 and J is TRBJ1-3; D is perhaps TRBD1 (5 bases). This CDR3 is 16 amino acids long. Trimming shortened V by 1 base and J by 0 bases, and 11 bases separated the two germline ends. CDR1 SGHRS and CDR2 YFSETQ come from the germline V gene.

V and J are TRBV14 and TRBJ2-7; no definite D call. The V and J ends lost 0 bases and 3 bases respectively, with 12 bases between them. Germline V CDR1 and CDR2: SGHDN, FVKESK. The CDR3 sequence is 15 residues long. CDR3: CASSQDSLAIYEQYF. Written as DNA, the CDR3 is TGTGCCAGCAGCCAAGATTCCCTGGCCATCTACGAGCAGTACTTC.

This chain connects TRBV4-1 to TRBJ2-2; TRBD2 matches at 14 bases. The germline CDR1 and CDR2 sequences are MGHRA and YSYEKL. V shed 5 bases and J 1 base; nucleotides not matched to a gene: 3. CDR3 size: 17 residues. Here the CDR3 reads CASSKGLAGVNTGELFF. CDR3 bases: TGCGCCAGCAGCAAGGGACTAGCGGGGGTGAACACCGGGGAGCTGTTTTTT.

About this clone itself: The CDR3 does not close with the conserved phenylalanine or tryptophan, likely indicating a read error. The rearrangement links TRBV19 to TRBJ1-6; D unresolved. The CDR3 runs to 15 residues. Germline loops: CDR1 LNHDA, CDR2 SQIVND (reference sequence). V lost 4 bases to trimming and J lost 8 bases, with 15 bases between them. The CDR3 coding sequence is TGTGCCAGTAGTACCTCCGGACTCTCCGATTCACCCCTCCACCTT. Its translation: CASSTSGLSDSPLHL.

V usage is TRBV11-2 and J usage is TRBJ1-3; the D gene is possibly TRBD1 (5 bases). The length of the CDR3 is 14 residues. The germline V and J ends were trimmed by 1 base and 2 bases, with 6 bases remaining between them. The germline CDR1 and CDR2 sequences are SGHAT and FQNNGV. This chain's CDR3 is CASSLGGAGNTIYF. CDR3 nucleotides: TGTGCCAGCAGCTTAGGGGGGGCTGGAAACACCATATATTTT.

DNA for the CDR3: TGTGCCAGCAGCTCTGACTACCGTTTTGGCTACGAGCAGTACTTC. As protein: CASSSDYRFGYEQYF. The V call is TRBV7-3, the J call TRBJ2-7; a possible D gene is TRBD2 (5 bases). Germline-derived CDR1 and CDR2 are SGHTA and FQGTGA. V lost 4 bases to trimming and J lost 3 bases, with 16 bases between them. The CDR3 is 15 residues long.

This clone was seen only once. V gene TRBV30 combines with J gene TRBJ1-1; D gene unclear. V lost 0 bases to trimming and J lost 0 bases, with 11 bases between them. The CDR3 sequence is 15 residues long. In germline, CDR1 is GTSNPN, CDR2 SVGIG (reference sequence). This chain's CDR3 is CAWSVFISVNTEAFF. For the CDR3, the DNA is TGTGCCTGGAGTGTATTTATCTCAGTGAACACTGAAGCTTTCTTT.

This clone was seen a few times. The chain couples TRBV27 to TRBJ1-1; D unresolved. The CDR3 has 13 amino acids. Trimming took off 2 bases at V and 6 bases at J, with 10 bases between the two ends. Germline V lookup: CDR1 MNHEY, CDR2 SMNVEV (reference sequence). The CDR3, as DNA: TGTGCCAGCAGTTTAGGGCAGGAATCTGAAGCTTTCTTT. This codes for CASSLGQESEAFF.

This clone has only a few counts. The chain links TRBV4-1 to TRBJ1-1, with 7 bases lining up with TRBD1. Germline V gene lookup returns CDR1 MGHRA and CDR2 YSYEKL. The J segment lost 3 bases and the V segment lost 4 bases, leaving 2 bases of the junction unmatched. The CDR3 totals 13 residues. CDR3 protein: CASSLGQHTEAFF. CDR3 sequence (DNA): TGCGCCAGCAGCCTGGGACAGCACACTGAAGCTTTCTTT.

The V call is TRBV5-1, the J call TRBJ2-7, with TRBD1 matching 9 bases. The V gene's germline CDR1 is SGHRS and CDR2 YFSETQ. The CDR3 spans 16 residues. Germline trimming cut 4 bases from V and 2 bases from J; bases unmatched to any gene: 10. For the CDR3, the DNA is TGCGCCAGCAGCCCCCAGGGGACAGGGTCTACCTACGAGCAGTACTTC. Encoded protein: CASSPQGTGSTYEQYF.

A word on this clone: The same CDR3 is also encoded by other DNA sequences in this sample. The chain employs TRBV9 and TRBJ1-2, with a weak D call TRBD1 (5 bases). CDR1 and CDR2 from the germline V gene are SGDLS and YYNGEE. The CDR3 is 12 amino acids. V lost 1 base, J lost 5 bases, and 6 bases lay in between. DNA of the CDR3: TGTGCCAGCAGCGTAACAGGTTATGGCTACACCTTC. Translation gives CASSVTGYGYTF. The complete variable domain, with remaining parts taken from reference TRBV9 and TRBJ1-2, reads DSGVTQTPKHLITATGQRVTLRCSPRSGDLSVYWYQQSLDQGLQFLIQYYNGEERAKGNILERFSAQQFPDLHSELNLSSLELGDSALYFCASSVTGYGYTFGSGTRLTVV.

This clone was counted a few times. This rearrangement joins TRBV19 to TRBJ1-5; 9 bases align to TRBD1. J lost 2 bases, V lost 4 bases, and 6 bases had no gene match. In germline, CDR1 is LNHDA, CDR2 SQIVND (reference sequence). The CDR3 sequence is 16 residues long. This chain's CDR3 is CASSKTGGKGNQPQHF. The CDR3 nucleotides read TGTGCCAGTAGTAAGACAGGGGGAAAGGGCAATCAGCCCCAGCATTTT.